A selection of T cell receptor beta chains follows, all from one sample in a study of blood T cells in healthy people across ages. Each CDR3 protein gets one entry after TCRdb re-called the 5' RACE reads with MiXCR. This table has around 670,000 distinct CDR3 sequences, roughly 31% appearing once. The sample was blood. The receptors come from a woman of 80 years or more in good health. The CDR3 runs from the conserved cysteine through the conserved F or W. D genes are given only for firm matches. Clone size, where shown, is once, few, many, or a class for clones that have expanded.

d_call j_call v_call clone_size cdr3_aa cdr3_nt
. TRBJ2-1 TRBV6-2/TRBV6-3 many CASSERSSYNEQFF TGTGCCAGCAGCGAGCGGAGCTCCTACAATGAGCAGTTCTTC
. TRBJ2-7 TRBV11-1 many CASSLRGRGRAYEQYF TGTGCCAGCAGCTTACGGGGACGGGGCCGCGCCTACGAGCAGTACTTC
TRBD1 TRBJ1-2 TRBV9 many CASSVNRGAYGYTF TGTGCCAGCAGCGTCAACAGGGGAGCCTATGGCTACACCTTC
TRBD1 TRBJ2-5 TRBV7-2 many CASSISGTGVYGETQYF TGTGCCAGCAGCATCTCGGGGACAGGGGTTTACGGAGAGACCCAGTACTTC
. TRBJ1-2 TRBV4-1 many CASSRATENYGYTF TGCGCCAGCAGCCGAGCGACAGAGAACTATGGCTACACCTTC
TRBD2 TRBJ2-5 TRBV20-1 many CSASLAGGIRETQYF TGCAGTGCTAGCTTAGCGGGGGGAATTAGGGAGACCCAGTACTTC
. TRBJ2-1 TRBV7-2 . CASSLGSSQETQFF TGTGCCAGCAGCTTAGGATCCAGTCAAGAGACCCAGTTCTTC
. TRBJ2-7 TRBV7-2 many CASSLGEQYEQYF TGTGCCAGCAGCTTAGGTGAACAGTACGAGCAGTACTTC
. TRBJ2-3 TRBV5-1 many CASSRDQGFTDTQYF TGCGCCAGCAGTCGTGATCAGGGGTTCACAGATACGCAGTATTTT
. TRBJ1-1 TRBV20-1 . CSARPRAEAFF TGCAGTGCTAGACCCCGGGCCGAAGCTTTCTTT
TRBD2 TRBJ2-5 TRBV13 many CASSSGLATETQYF TGTGCCAGCAGCTCAGGACTAGCCACAGAGACCCAGTACTTC
TRBD1 TRBJ2-1 TRBV14 . CASSQGPGQRTMNEQFF TGTGCCAGCAGCCAAGGGCCGGGACAGCGAACAATGAATGAGCAGTTCTTC
. TRBJ2-7 TRBV3-1 . CASSQDPGDEQYF TGTGCCAGCAGCCAAGACCCCGGGGACGAGCAGTACTTC
. TRBJ2-3 TRBV12-3/TRBV12-4 . CASSREGTDAQYF TGTGCCAGCAGTCGAGAGGGCACAGATGCGCAGTATTTT
. TRBJ2-1 TRBV5-1 many CASSATSNEQFF TGCGCCAGCAGCGCGACCTCCAATGAGCAGTTCTTC
TRBD2 TRBJ2-1 TRBV11-3 many CASSSGALAGGYNEQFF TGTGCCAGCAGCTCGGGGGCCCTAGCGGGGGGGTACAATGAGCAGTTCTTC
TRBD2 TRBJ2-5 TRBV5-1 many CASSLGAGAQETQYF TGCGCCAGCAGCTTGGGAGCGGGGGCACAAGAGACCCAGTACTTC
. TRBJ2-3 TRBV2 many CASSDWQATSTDTQYF TGTGCCAGCAGTGATTGGCAGGCGACTAGCACAGATACGCAGTATTTT
. TRBJ1-1 TRBV12-3/TRBV12-4 few CASRLKGNTEAFF TGTGCCAGCAGGTTAAAAGGGAACACTGAAGCTTTCTTT
TRBD2 TRBJ2-1 TRBV14 few CASSPMSGSGGYRYNEQFF TGTGCCAGCAGCCCGATGTCGGGTAGCGGGGGGTATCGGTACAATGAGCAGTTCTTC
. TRBJ1-1 TRBV29-1 many CSVEGGRGNTEAFF TGCAGCGTTGAAGGCGGGCGCGGGAACACTGAAGCTTTCTTT
. TRBJ1-1 TRBV20-1 . CSASPLERYTEAFF TGCAGTGCCTCCCCCCTCGAAAGGTACACTGAAGCTTTCTTT
. TRBJ1-4 TRBV2 . CASRQRGGNEKLFF TGTGCCAGCAGGCAACGGGGAGGGAATGAAAAATTGTTTTTT
. TRBJ1-2 TRBV6-2/TRBV6-3 . CASSYYGPSGGYTF TGTGCCAGCAGTTACTACGGACCGTCAGGTGGCTACACCTTC
TRBD1 TRBJ2-1 TRBV7-2 many CASSVDRVRVDNEQFF TGTGCCAGCAGCGTAGACAGGGTCCGGGTCGACAATGAGCAGTTCTTC
. TRBJ2-7 TRBV27 . CASRPSGLLYEQYF TGTGCCAGCAGACCCTCGGGACTCCTCTACGAGCAGTACTTC
. TRBJ1-6 TRBV27 . CASSIQSRGGPRSPLHF TGTGCCAGCAGTATTCAATCCCGAGGGGGGCCTAGATCACCCCTCCACTTT
. TRBJ2-3 TRBV9 few CASSVATATDTQYF TGTGCCAGCAGCGTAGCTACGGCCACAGATACGCAGTATTTT
TRBD1 TRBJ2-1 TRBV7-3 many CASSQRPGQGNNEQFF TGTGCCAGCAGCCAACGCCCGGGACAGGGAAACAATGAGCAGTTCTTC
. TRBJ2-3 TRBV15 many CATTKGGLLTDTQYF TGTGCCACCACAAAAGGGGGGCTCCTCACAGATACGCAGTATTTT
TRBD1 TRBJ2-6 TRBV5-1 many CASSSDRVANVLTF TGCGCCAGCAGCTCGGACAGGGTCGCCAACGTCCTGACTTTC
. TRBJ1-2 TRBV5-1 many CASSWTRAIGYTF TGCGCCAGCTCTTGGACAAGAGCTATCGGCTACACCTTC
. TRBJ2-3 TRBV20-1 many CSASPADTQYF TGCAGTGCTAGTCCAGCGGATACGCAGTATTTT
. TRBJ2-2 TRBV20-1 . CSAKTRDGANTGERFF TGCAGTGCAAAAACCCGGGACGGCGCGAACACCGGGGAGCGGTTTTTT
TRBD1 TRBJ2-1 TRBV6-1 many CASSGDRAFYNEQFF TGTGCCAGCAGTGGGGACAGGGCGTTCTACAATGAGCAGTTCTTC
TRBD2 TRBJ2-7 TRBV5-1 many CASRQTSGGLTYEQYF TGCGCCAGCAGGCAAACTAGCGGGGGGCTTACCTACGAGCAGTACTTC
TRBD2 TRBJ2-1 TRBV4-1 . CASSRLADDNEQFF TGCGCCAGCAGCCGACTAGCGGATGACAATGAGCAGTTCTTC
. TRBJ1-2 TRBV7-9 few CASSLGGTSEDYGYTF TGTGCCAGCAGCCTAGGGGGGACCAGCGAGGATTATGGCTACACCTTC
. TRBJ2-5 TRBV5-5 . CASSLAPMETQYF TGTGCCAGCAGCTTGGCCCCCATGGAGACCCAGTACTTC
. TRBJ2-7 TRBV5-6 few CASSLMGGANEQYF TGTGCCAGCAGCTTGATGGGGGGGGCCAATGAGCAGTACTTC
. TRBJ2-3 TRBV12-3/TRBV12-4 many CASSPLTGGGTDTQYF TGTGCCAGCAGTCCCCTGACAGGTGGGGGCACAGATACGCAGTATTTT
TRBD1 TRBJ1-1 TRBV18 . CASSPKGQGTGEAFF TGTGCCAGCTCACCGAAGGGACAGGGGACAGGTGAAGCTTTCTTT
TRBD1 TRBJ2-4 TRBV6-6 many CASSPGQGQLAKNIQYF TGTGCCAGCAGCCCCGGACAGGGACAACTAGCCAAAAACATTCAGTACTTC
. TRBJ2-3 TRBV30 . CASSQKGADTQYF TGTGCCTCCAGTCAGAAGGGGGCAGATACGCAGTATTTT
. TRBJ1-6 TRBV5-1 . CASSPRTETNSPLHF TGCGCCAGCAGCCCGCGGACAGAAACTAATTCACCCCTCCACTTT
TRBD1 TRBJ2-7 TRBV5-1 many CASSSGQVIGNEQYF TGCGCCAGCAGCTCGGGACAGGTTATCGGCAATGAGCAGTACTTC
. TRBJ2-5 TRBV20-1 . CSATSEPQETQYF TGCAGTGCTACTAGCGAGCCCCAAGAGACCCAGTACTTC
. TRBJ2-5 TRBV20-1 once CSARRTDRSVETQYF TGCAGTGCTAGGAGGACCGACAGATCCGTGGAGACCCAGTACTTC